What follows are 25 T cell receptor beta chains derived from one specimen sequenced in a study of CD8 T cells in Susac syndrome. Random-hexamer reverse transcription was applied to about 0.5 to 1 ug RNA. One entry per CDR3 protein, called by TCRdb with MiXCR from the immunoSEQ multiplex PCR reads. Among approximately 160,000 distinct CDR3 sequences listed, approximately 93% were seen once. Material: CD4+ T cells from PBMCs. These receptors were taken from a human donor with multiple sclerosis.

This sequence joins TRBV6-5 and TRBJ2-7; no clear D. Trimming took off 4 bases at V and 3 bases at J, with 10 bases between the two ends. Germline-derived CDR1 and CDR2 are MNHEY and SVGAGI. This CDR3 region has 13 residues. The CDR3 coding sequence is TGTGCCAGCAGTTCTTACCAATACTACGAGCAGTACTTC. Its translation: CASSSYQYYEQYF.

J is TRBJ2-3 and V is TRBV7-9; a weak D match, TRBD2 (5 bases). There are 16 residues in the CDR3. Trimming stripped 5 bases from V and 3 bases from J, with 18 bases between. CDR1 and CDR2 (germline): SEHNR, FQNEAQ (reference sequence). CDR3 region: CASSPGRDTRTDTQYF. Here the CDR3 DNA reads TGTGCCAGCAGCCCCGGTCGGGATACAAGGACAGATACGCAGTATTTT. Full variable domain (remainder filled in from reference TRBV7-9 and TRBJ2-3): DTGVSQNPRHKITKRGQNVTFRCDPISEHNRLYWYRQTLGQGPEFLTYFQNEAQLEKSRLLSDRFSAERPKGSFSTLEIQRTEQGDSAMYLCASSPGRDTRTDTQYFGPGTRLTVL.

The rearrangement joins TRBV5-1 to TRBJ2-7; tentatively, D is TRBD1 or TRBD2 (6 bases each). The CDR3 has 14 residues. Trimming stripped 4 bases from V and 6 bases from J, with 17 bases between. Germline V gives CDR1 SGHRS, CDR2 YFSETQ. Here the CDR3 reads CASSAQKGGLEQYF. In DNA, the CDR3 is TGCGCCAGCAGCGCACAAAAAGGGGGGCTCGAGCAGTACTTC.

This sequence joins TRBV12-3 or TRBV12-4 and TRBJ1-4; D gene ambiguous. Trimming removed 5 bases at V and 5 bases at J, with 9 bases between. The length of the CDR3 is 13 residues. CDR3 bases: TGTGCCAGCAGTCTACTGGGGAATGAAAAACTGTTTTTT. Residues: CASSLLGNEKLFF.

This rearrangement joins TRBV6-6 to TRBJ2-1; no definite D call. This CDR3 region has 14 residues. Looked up from germline, CDR1 is MNHNY and CDR2 is SVGAGI (reference sequence). Between the trimmed V and J ends, which lost 5 bases and 2 bases, there was a span of 10 bases. The CDR3 here is CASSLGLAYNEQFF. As DNA, the CDR3 is TGTGCCAGCAGTCTAGGGTTAGCCTACAATGAGCAGTTCTTC.

The gene calls are TRBV7-2 and TRBJ2-1; D unresolved. Germline CDR1 reads SGHTA; CDR2 reads FQGNSA. The length of the CDR3 is 12 residues. The germline V and J ends were trimmed by 5 bases and 11 bases, with 13 bases remaining between them. The CDR3 is CASSPPQAQQFF. In DNA, the CDR3 is TGTGCCAGCAGCCCCCCCCAGGCGCAGCAGTTCTTC.

This clonotype was seen a few times. J is TRBJ2-3 and V is TRBV6-5; 9 bases agree with TRBD1. V shed 7 bases, J shed 5 bases, and the junction held 10 bases outside the gene matches. Germline CDR1 is MNHEY and CDR2 is SVGAGI. The CDR3 runs 15 residues. This CDR3 is CASMIGDREGDTQYF. CDR3 coding DNA: TGTGCCAGCATGATAGGGGACAGGGAGGGAGATACGCAGTATTTT.

The V and J genes are TRBV5-1 and TRBJ1-1; 7 nucleotides match TRBD1. This CDR3 is built from 14 residues. The germline CDR1 and CDR2 sequences are SGHRS and YFSETQ. The J segment lost 5 bases and the V segment lost 2 bases, leaving 6 bases of the junction unmatched. In DNA, the CDR3 is TGCGCCAGCAGCTTAACAGGGGAATTGACTGAAGCTTTCTTT. Amino acids: CASSLTGELTEAFF.

The chain combines TRBV7-9 with TRBJ2-3; D remains unclear. Looked up from germline, CDR1 is SEHNR and CDR2 is FQNEAQ (reference sequence). The CDR3 sequence is 12 residues long. Trimming left V 5 bases short and J 6 bases short, with 9 bases between. The CDR3 region is CASSPLGDTQYF. DNA of the CDR3: TGTGCCAGCAGCCCCCTGGGGGATACGCAGTATTTT. The whole variable domain, remainder taken from reference TRBV7-9 and TRBJ2-3, is DTGVSQNPRHKITKRGQNVTFRCDPISEHNRLYWYRQTLGQGPEFLTYFQNEAQLEKSRLLSDRFSAERPKGSFSTLEIQRTEQGDSAMYLCASSPLGDTQYFGPGTRLTVL.

In DNA, the CDR3 is TGTGCCAGCAGCCAACCTAGCGGGAGGGCCGCCTACGAGCAGTACTTC. This gives the protein CASSQPSGRAAYEQYF. The chain couples TRBV3-1 to TRBJ2-7; 12 bases line up with TRBD2. CDR1 is LGHDT and CDR2 is YNNKEL in the germline V gene (reference sequence). V was pared by 2 bases and J by 2 bases, with 4 bases of the junction left unmatched. This CDR3 comprises 16 residues.

This clonotype was counted once. The chain recombines TRBV7-2 with TRBJ1-3; a possible D gene is TRBD1 (5 bases). Germline CDR1 reads SGHTA; CDR2 reads FQGNSA. Trimming removed 5 bases from V and 4 bases from J, with 15 bases in between. The CDR3 sequence is 15 residues long. The CDR3 DNA sequence: TGTGCCAGCAGCCCGCCCGGGGCGCGAGGAAACACCATATATTTT. It translates to CASSPPGARGNTIYF.

The chain combines TRBV6-5 with TRBJ1-6; D unresolved. CDR1 and CDR2 (germline): MNHEY, SVGAGI. V lost 0 bases to trimming and J lost 2 bases, with 17 bases between them. This CDR3 has 19 residues. CDR3 sequence reads: CASSYSLKAGMAYNSPLHF. The CDR3 DNA sequence: TGTGCCAGCAGTTACTCGCTCAAGGCGGGGATGGCCTATAATTCACCCCTCCACTTT.

The J gene is TRBJ1-2, the V gene TRBV9; D remains ambiguous. Germline V gene lookup returns CDR1 SGDLS and CDR2 YYNGEE. V was trimmed by 0 bases and J by 2 bases, leaving 11 bases between them. The CDR3 length is 15 residues. In DNA, the CDR3 is TGTGCCAGCAGCGTAGGCCCAGGAGTAAACTATGGCTACACCTTC. Translation: CASSVGPGVNYGYTF.

The V call is TRBV5-1, the J call TRBJ1-1, with D possibly being TRBD1 (5 bases). V lost 0 bases and J lost 6, with 15 bases in between. Looked up from germline, CDR1 is SGHRS and CDR2 is YFSETQ. This CDR3 comprises 15 residues. The CDR3 DNA follows: TGCGCCAGCAGCTTGGCCGGGGGATACGGGGCTGAAGCTTTCTTT. It codes for CASSLAGGYGAEAFF.

The chain has TRBV12-3 or TRBV12-4 and TRBJ2-7; D remains unclear. CDR3 length: 14 amino acids. Trimming cost V 2 bases and J 3 bases, with 11 bases left between them. For the CDR3, the DNA is TGTGCCAGCAGTTTAATGGAGATTAACTACGAGCAGTACTTC. Residues: CASSLMEINYEQYF.

This clonotype has only one observation. The chain joins TRBV20-1 to TRBJ2-5; D is unclear. Germline V lookup: CDR1 DFQATT, CDR2 SNEGSKA (reference sequence). The V end was cut by 3 bases, the J end by 5 bases, with 10 bases between. This CDR3 is 12 amino acids long. CDR3 bases: TGCAGTGCTAGCCTAGGGTTTGAGACCCAGTACTTC. It is translated as CSASLGFETQYF.

The V call is TRBV7-9, the J call TRBJ1-1; the D gene is possibly TRBD1 (6 bases). Germline-derived CDR1 and CDR2 are SEHNR and FQNEAQ (reference sequence). The CDR3 loop spans 12 amino acids. V gave up 5 bases and J gave up 10 bases, with 14 bases separating them. The CDR3 loop is CASSTEQGSAFF. CDR3 bases: TGTGCCAGCAGCACGGAACAGGGCTCAGCTTTCTTT.

The chain uses TRBV18 and TRBJ1-2; 10 nucleotides match TRBD1. The CDR3 contains 13 residues. The ends lost 6 bases at V and 6 bases at J; junction bases unmatched: 4. Germline-derived CDR1 and CDR2 are KGHSH and LQKENI. The CDR3 here is CASSGTGADGYTF. CDR3 bases: TGTGCCAGCTCTGGGACAGGGGCGGATGGCTACACCTTC.

The chain links TRBV19 to TRBJ2-5; possibly TRBD2 for D (7 bases). With 9 bases removed from V and 7 bases from J, the gap between germline ends came to 15 bases. The CDR3 spans 12 residues. Germline loops: CDR1 LNHDA, CDR2 SQIVND (reference sequence). CDR3 DNA: TGTGCCAGCCGAGGGGGGGAGGCGACCCAGTACTTC. It is translated as CASRGGEATQYF.

This clonotype appeared a single time. The V and J genes are TRBV11-2 and TRBJ2-7; 8 positions match TRBD1. Germline CDR1 is SGHAT and CDR2 is FQNNGV. V was pared by 1 base and J by 3 bases, with 5 bases of the junction left unmatched. This CDR3 is 15 amino acids long. The CDR3 spells CASSLGAGGSYEQYF. CDR3 coding DNA: TGTGCCAGCAGCTTAGGGGCAGGGGGCAGCTACGAGCAGTACTTC.

The V call is TRBV20-1, the J call TRBJ1-4; D is perhaps TRBD1 (5 bases). This CDR3 spans 14 amino acids. Germline assignment: CDR1 DFQATT and CDR2 SNEGSKA (reference sequence). Trimming removed 3 bases at V and 5 bases at J, with 13 bases between. The chain's CDR3 is CSARPGLLNEKLFF. CDR3 DNA: TGCAGTGCTAGGCCGGGACTCTTAAATGAAAAACTGTTTTTT.

This sequence joins TRBV27 and TRBJ1-2; no clear D. Per germline, CDR1 MNHEY and CDR2 SMNVEV (reference sequence). Trimming stripped 8 bases from V and 2 bases from J, with 12 bases between. This CDR3 has 13 amino acids. The CDR3 region is CASSPRNNYGYTF. The CDR3 DNA reads as TGTGCCAGCTCCCCCAGAAACAACTATGGCTACACCTTC.

This chain connects TRBV12-3 or TRBV12-4 to TRBJ2-6; possibly TRBD1 or TRBD2 for D (5 bases each). The CDR3 has 15 residues. Trimming shortened V by 5 bases and J by 1 base, and 9 bases separated the two germline ends. The CDR3 sequence is CASSLGVSGANVLTF. The CDR3 DNA sequence: TGTGCCAGCAGTCTGGGGGTGTCTGGGGCCAACGTCCTGACTTTC.

V is TRBV12-3 or TRBV12-4 and J is TRBJ1-1; no definite D call. The CDR3 totals 15 residues. The germline V and J ends were trimmed by 2 bases and 0 bases, with 10 bases remaining between them. CDR3 nucleotide sequence: TGTGCCAGCAGTTTATACCCTAACATGAACACTGAAGCTTTCTTT. Translation gives CASSLYPNMNTEAFF.

J is TRBJ2-3 and V is TRBV19; D gene uncertain. This CDR3 has 13 residues. Trimming shortened V by 5 bases and J by 4 bases, and 10 bases separated the two germline ends. Germline-derived CDR1 and CDR2 are LNHDA and SQIVND (reference sequence). CDR3 coding DNA: TGTGCCAGTAGTCCCCGGGTGGCAGATACGCAGTATTTT. Its translation is CASSPRVADTQYF.